This TCR beta chain was observed in a study of blood T cell repertoires in COVID-19. Study information: Samples of COVID-19 (acute and convalescent) were obtained from the United States, Italy and Spain. In each case, the material was cDNA or gDNA derived from T cells, B-cell-depleted T cells, or PBMCs.

Original handling: Estimation of nucleated cell counts relied on the amplification of reference gene primers. Data came from immunoSEQ multiplex PCR; TCRdb stores just in-frame clones and leaves some out. From that table come the V and J calls and clone size; the DNA was used to work out D and trimming. The table lists 150,000 to 180,000 clones, around 85% of them singletons. The length of the CDR3 is 14 residues. Germline assignment: CDR1 LNHDA and CDR2 SQIVND (reference sequence). Concerning this clone itself: A read error may produce the germline difference seen at one junction end.

Sequencing was done on a sample of peripheral blood. The V and J genes are TRBV19 and TRBJ1-1; D possibly corresponds to TRBD1 (5 bases). The TCR sequence derives from a woman aged 60-75 years with acute or convalescent COVID-19. The CDR3 nucleotides read TGTGCCAGTAGAATAGGTGGGGGAGGCACTGAAGCTTTCTTT. It encodes CASRIGGGGTEAFF.